This TCR beta chain was obtained from a study of T cells after yellow fever vaccination. Template switching with 5'RACE generated the TCR cDNA and added a universal primer site and UMIs. One entry per CDR3 protein, called by TCRdb with MiXCR from the 5' RACE reads. The sample shows over 70,000 distinct CDR3 sequences, about 7.7% of them seen only once. The ends lost 10 bases at V and 0 bases at J; junction bases unmatched: 6. Germline V gene lookup returns CDR1 ENHRY and CDR2 SYGVKD. CDR3 size: 14 residues. This clonotype was counted ten times or more. The chain recombines TRBV10-3 with TRBJ2-1; TRBD2 agrees at 7 bases. This material consisted of CD8+ T cells sorted from PBMCs, taken on the day of the yellow fever booster vaccination. This TCR was sampled from a young man who received the YFV17D yellow fever vaccine. CDR3 coding DNA: TGTGCCACCCTGGCGGGAGCCTCCTACAATGAGCAGTTCTTC. This codes for CATLAGASYNEQFF.